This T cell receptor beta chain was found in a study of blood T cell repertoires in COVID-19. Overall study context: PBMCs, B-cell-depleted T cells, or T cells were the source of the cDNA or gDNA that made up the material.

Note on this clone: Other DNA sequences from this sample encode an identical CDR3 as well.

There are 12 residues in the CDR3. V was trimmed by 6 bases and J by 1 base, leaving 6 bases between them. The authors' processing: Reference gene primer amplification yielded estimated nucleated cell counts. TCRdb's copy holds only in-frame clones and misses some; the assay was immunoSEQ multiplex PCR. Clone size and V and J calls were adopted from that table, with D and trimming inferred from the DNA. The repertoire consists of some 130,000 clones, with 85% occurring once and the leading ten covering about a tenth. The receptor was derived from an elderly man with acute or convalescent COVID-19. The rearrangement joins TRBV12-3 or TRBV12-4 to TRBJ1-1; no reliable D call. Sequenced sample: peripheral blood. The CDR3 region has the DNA TGTGCCAGCAGAGGAGGGAACACTGAAGCTTTCTTT. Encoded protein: CASRGGNTEAFF.